Included here is one TCR beta chain sequence, with context. The sample is drawn from a study of human T cells and chemical hapten exposure. TCRdb reprocessed the RACE reads via MiXCR and lists one record per CDR3 protein. Of about 54,000 distinct CDR3 sequences listed, 7.5% to 10% are singletons. Time point: patch test 2, 6 weeks after DPC sensitization. Documented treatment: therapeutic diphenylcyclopropenone sensitization with weekly scalp DPC. CDR1 is SEHNR, CDR2 FQNEAQ, per germline (reference sequence). V shed 5 bases and J shed 3 bases, with 6 bases lying between them. CDR3 length: 12 amino acids.

The input for sequencing was whole blood, taken in connection with sensitization to the hapten diphenylcyclopropenone (DPC). This chain connects TRBV7-9 to TRBJ2-3; D is perhaps TRBD2 (6 bases). The source is a woman in her forties or fifties with alopecia areata. Some clones in this sample may be carry-over from other donors' samples. CDR3 sequence: CASSRGTDTQYF. The CDR3 coding sequence is TGTGCCAGCAGCCGGGGGACAGATACGCAGTATTTT. The complete variable domain, with remaining parts taken from reference TRBV7-9 and TRBJ2-3, reads DTGVSQNPRHKITKRGQNVTFRCDPISEHNRLYWYRQTLGQGPEFLTYFQNEAQLEKSRLLSDRFSAERPKGSFSTLEIQRTEQGDSAMYLCASSRGTDTQYFGPGTRLTVL.